These 26 T cell receptor beta chains were sequenced from one sample in a study of blood T cell repertoires in COVID-19. Libraries were prepared by immunoSEQ multiplex PCR; TCRdb keeps only in-frame clonotypes and omits some of them. The sample includes approximately 130,000 clones, around four fifths seen only once; the top ten take roughly 18%. Sequencing was performed on PBMCs or T cells enriched from blood (not recorded which). These receptors originate from a young man who had recovered from COVID-19.

The V call is TRBV11-2, the J call TRBJ2-1, with a weak D call TRBD2 (5 bases). In germline, CDR1 is SGHAT, CDR2 FQNNGV. The V and J ends lost 3 bases and 4 bases respectively, with 16 bases between them. CDR3 length: 16 amino acids. This chain's CDR3 is CASSFGRGERYNEQFF. CDR3 nucleotides: TGTGCCAGCAGCTTTGGTCGGGGAGAGAGGTACAATGAGCAGTTCTTC.

The chain has TRBV7-9 and TRBJ2-7; D gene unclear. The CDR3 runs to 15 residues. CDR1 SEHNR and CDR2 FQNEAQ come from the germline V gene (reference sequence). Trimming shortened V by 2 bases and J by 0 bases, and 11 bases separated the two germline ends. The CDR3 nucleotides read TGTGCCAGCAGCTTAAGCTACGTAGACTCCTACGAGCAGTACGTC. This translates into CASSLSYVDSYEQYV.

The genes are TRBV10-1 and TRBJ1-2; 7 bases line up with TRBD1. V gave up 2 bases and J gave up 5 bases; unmatched junction bases: 5. The CDR3 is made up of 14 amino acids. CDR1 is WNHNN and CDR2 is SYGVQD in the germline V gene (reference sequence). CDR3 nucleotide sequence: TGCGCCAGCAGTGAGGGGACAGAGGGGTATGGCTACACCTTC. It translates to CASSEGTEGYGYTF.

The chain uses TRBV5-4 and TRBJ2-6; D is unclear. The CDR3 is made up of 14 amino acids. CDR1 is SGHNT, CDR2 YYREEE, per germline (reference sequence). V dropped 5 bases and J dropped 4 bases, with 10 bases sitting between them. CDR3 sequence: CASSSVSGANVLTF. The CDR3 DNA reads TGTGCCAGCAGTTCAGTATCCGGGGCCAACGTCCTGACTTTC.

The chain joins TRBV7-3 to TRBJ2-2; maybe TRBD1 (6 bases). The CDR3 contains 15 residues. Trimming removed 5 bases from V and 2 bases from J, with 12 bases in between. In germline, CDR1 is SGHTA, CDR2 FQGTGA. For the CDR3, the DNA is TGTGCCAGCAGCCAAGGGGGATATAACACCGGGGAGCTGTTTTTT. Its protein is CASSQGGYNTGELFF.

The sample holds one count of this clone. The CDR3 here is CASRQGEGYEQYV. CDR3 DNA: TGCGCCAGCAGACAGGGAGAGGGTTACGAGCAGTACGTC. The chain combines TRBV10-2 with TRBJ2-7; D possibly corresponds to TRBD1 (6 bases). This CDR3 has 13 amino acids. V was trimmed by 6 bases and J by 4 bases, leaving 13 bases between them. From germline, CDR1 is WSHSY and CDR2 SAAADI.

This chain links TRBV19 with TRBJ2-2; TRBD2 agrees at 8 bases. CDR3 length equals 14 residues. Looked up from germline, CDR1 is LNHDA and CDR2 is SQIVND (reference sequence). V shed 9 bases and J 4 bases; nucleotides not matched to a gene: 7. CDR3 amino acids: CASRYGRGTGELFF. The CDR3 region has the DNA TGTGCCAGCAGATACGGGAGGGGCACCGGGGAGCTGTTTTTT.

V usage is TRBV23-1 and J usage is TRBJ1-2; TRBD1 agrees at 7 bases. TRBV23-1 is marked as an open reading frame, function uncertain. Germline trimming cut 2 bases from V and 7 bases from J; bases unmatched to any gene: 13. The length of the CDR3 is 16 residues. CDR3 sequence (DNA): TGCGCCAGCAGTCAAGAGGGGGATACAGGGGACCTTGGCTACACCTTC. Its translation is CASSQEGDTGDLGYTF.

The rearrangement uses TRBV12-3 or TRBV12-4 and TRBJ1-2; tentative D call: TRBD1 (6 bases). Between the trimmed V and J ends, which lost 2 bases and 6 bases, there was a span of 10 bases. This CDR3 has 13 residues. The CDR3 protein is CASSLSGAHGYTF. CDR3 coding DNA: TGTGCCAGCAGTTTATCAGGGGCCCATGGCTACACCTTC.

This chain links TRBV29-1 with TRBJ2-3, with D maybe TRBD2 (5 bases). Germline V gives CDR1 SQVTM, CDR2 ANQGSEA. The CDR3 sequence is 15 residues long. Trimming cost V 3 bases and J 0 bases, with 13 bases left between them. DNA for the CDR3: TGCAGCGTTGATTGGACTTACCAAAGCACAGATACGCAGTATTTT. This translates into CSVDWTYQSTDTQYF.

This chain connects TRBV6-5 to TRBJ2-7; perhaps TRBD2 as D (5 bases). The CDR3 is made up of 13 amino acids. Trimming removed 0 bases from V and 6 bases from J, with 9 bases in between. Germline V gene data show CDR1 as MNHEY and CDR2 as SVGAGI. The CDR3 loop reads CASSYSRVAEQYF. The CDR3 DNA is TGTGCCAGCAGTTACTCGCGGGTGGCCGAGCAGTACTTC.

The J gene is TRBJ1-2, the V gene TRBV6-1, with D perhaps matching TRBD1 (5 bases). With 3 bases removed from V and 5 bases from J, the gap between germline ends came to 13 bases. Germline V gene lookup returns CDR1 MNHNS and CDR2 SASEGT. The CDR3 runs 14 residues. This CDR3 reads CASSESWGRYGYTF. The CDR3 nucleotides are TGTGCCAGCAGTGAGTCTTGGGGGAGGTATGGCTACACCTTC.

The chain carries TRBV2 and TRBJ1-4, with 9 bases identical to TRBD1. V shed 2 bases and J 7 bases; nucleotides not matched to a gene: 5. Germline V gene sequence: CDR1 SNHLY, CDR2 FYNNEI. The CDR3 runs 15 residues. The CDR3 protein is CASSEQGQGREKLFF. Written as DNA, the CDR3 is TGTGCCAGCAGTGAACAAGGACAGGGGCGTGAAAAACTGTTTTTT.

The chain joins TRBV7-3 to TRBJ2-1; D might be TRBD2 (6 bases). Germline CDR1 reads SGHTA; CDR2 reads FQGTGA. The V and J ends lost 5 bases and 5 bases respectively, with 25 bases between them. The CDR3 runs 18 residues. The CDR3, as DNA: TGTGCCAGCAGCCGCTCAGCAAGCGGGCAAACGAAAAACAATGAGCAGTTCTTC. Its protein product is CASSRSASGQTKNNEQFF. Looking up the rest from reference TRBV7-3 and TRBJ2-1 gives the full variable domain: GAGVSQTPSNKVTEKGKYVELRCDPISGHTALYWYRQSLGQGPEFLIYFQGTGAADDSGLPNDRFFAVRPEGSVSTLKIQRTERGDSAVYLCASSRSASGQTKNNEQFFGPGTRLTVL.

A note on this clone: Its ends do not fully match the called genes, so a read error is possible. The chain joins TRBV6-1 to TRBJ1-1; maybe TRBD1 (5 bases). CDR3 length: 13 amino acids. Germline V gene data show CDR1 as MNHNS and CDR2 as SASEGT. Here the CDR3 reads CASNEGANTEAFF. CDR3 DNA sequence: TGTGCCAGCAATGAAGGGGCGAACACTGAAGCTTTCTTT.

The rearrangement links TRBV25-1 to TRBJ1-2; D is undetermined. Trimming removed 2 bases from V and 6 bases from J, with 16 bases in between. The germline gives CDR1 MGHDK, CDR2 SYGVNS. The CDR3 runs 15 residues. The CDR3 here is CASSEGWKGGNGYTF. In DNA form, the CDR3 reads TGTGCCAGCAGTGAAGGGTGGAAGGGAGGAAATGGCTACACCTTC.

The chain combines TRBV2 with TRBJ2-1, with D uncertain. Trimming took off 4 bases at V and 4 bases at J, with 8 bases between the two ends. Germline lookup yields CDR1 SNHLY and CDR2 FYNNEI. CDR3 length equals 13 residues. The CDR3 reads CASSVSYYNEQFF. The CDR3 DNA reads as TGTGCCAGCAGTGTGAGTTATTACAATGAGCAGTTCTTC.

V usage is TRBV19 and J usage is TRBJ1-1, with D hard to call. Trimming shortened V by 4 bases and J by 6 bases, and 9 bases separated the two germline ends. Per germline, CDR1 LNHDA and CDR2 SQIVND (reference sequence). This CDR3 contains 12 residues. In DNA, the CDR3 is TGTGCCAGTAGTAGGGCCCTTTCTGAAGCTTTCTTT. Residues: CASSRALSEAFF.

The chain's CDR3 is CASSLASGRVYNEQFF. The CDR3 DNA follows: TGTGCCAGCAGCTTAGCTAGCGGAAGAGTTTACAATGAGCAGTTCTTC. The rearrangement links TRBV7-2 to TRBJ2-1; maybe TRBD2 (6 bases). V gave up 0 bases and J gave up 4 bases, with 13 bases separating them. The germline gives CDR1 SGHTA, CDR2 FQGNSA. This CDR3 has 16 residues.

The gene calls are TRBV7-9 and TRBJ2-7, with D possibly being TRBD1 (6 bases). The length of the CDR3 is 14 residues. The germline V and J ends were trimmed by 5 bases and 4 bases, with 15 bases remaining between them. Germline values: CDR1 SEHNR, CDR2 FQNEAQ (reference sequence). In nucleotides, the CDR3 is TGTGCCAGCAGCCAACGGGACAAAAATTACGAGCAGTACTTC. Residues: CASSQRDKNYEQYF.

This clone was seen a handful of times. The chain carries TRBV19 and TRBJ2-7; TRBD2 agrees at 10 bases. Per germline, CDR1 LNHDA and CDR2 SQIVND (reference sequence). The CDR3 is made up of 15 amino acids. The V gene end was trimmed by 10 bases and the J gene end by 2 bases; junction bases not matched to a gene: 11. CDR3 sequence: CAIPPGTSETYEQYF. For the CDR3, the DNA is TGTGCCATCCCGCCCGGGACTAGCGAGACCTACGAGCAGTACTTC.

This clone was recorded at least ten times. This chain links TRBV28 with TRBJ1-2; D is unclear. The V gene lost 2 bases and the J gene lost 5 bases, with 12 bases spanning the gap. This CDR3 has 14 amino acids. Germline-derived CDR1 and CDR2 are MDHEN and SYDVKM. CDR3 in amino acids: CASSLAGSLYGYTF. CDR3 sequence (DNA): TGTGCCAGCAGTTTAGCCGGGTCCTTATATGGCTACACCTTC.

V usage is TRBV4-1 and J usage is TRBJ2-7; 8 nucleotides agree with TRBD1. CDR1 and CDR2 from the germline V gene are MGHRA and YSYEKL. There are 16 residues in the CDR3. With 3 bases clipped from V and 5 bases from J, the junction kept 12 bases outside the gene matches. The CDR3 bases are TGCGCCAGCAGCCACCCATCCGGGACAGGTTTGGACGAGCAGTACTTC. Its protein is CASSHPSGTGLDEQYF.

The chain joins TRBV5-6 to TRBJ1-1; TRBD1 is a possible D gene (5 bases). The CDR3 is made up of 15 amino acids. Germline loops: CDR1 SGHDT, CDR2 YYEEEE. Between the trimmed V and J ends, which lost 2 bases and 6 bases, there was a span of 17 bases. The CDR3 here is CASSLAAGERSEAFF. DNA of the CDR3: TGTGCCAGCAGCTTAGCGGCGGGGGAGAGGTCTGAAGCTTTCTTT. Full variable domain (outside the CDR3, taken from reference TRBV5-6 and TRBJ1-1): DAGVTQSPTHLIKTRGQQVTLRCSPKSGHDTVSWYQQALGQGPQFIFQYYEEEERQRGNFPDRFSGHQFPNYSSELNVNALLLGDSALYLCASSLAAGERSEAFFGQGTRLTVV.

The chain recombines TRBV5-6 with TRBJ2-1; maybe TRBD1 (6 bases). The length of the CDR3 is 15 residues. Germline loops: CDR1 SGHDT, CDR2 YYEEEE. The V and J ends lost 4 bases and 13 bases respectively, with 24 bases between them. CDR3 coding DNA: TGTGCCAGCAGCCCAACAGGGAAGACAATGAGGCAACAGTTCTTC. Its translation is CASSPTGKTMRQQFF.

The J gene is TRBJ1-5, the V gene TRBV30; 8 bases fit TRBD1. CDR3 length equals 15 residues. V lost 0 bases and J lost 6; bases outside the gene matches: 7. Germline V gene lookup returns CDR1 GTSNPN and CDR2 SVGIG (reference sequence). As DNA, the CDR3 is TGTGCCTGGAGTGTTCCAGGGGGCGCTTCTCAGCCCCAGCATTTT. It codes for CAWSVPGGASQPQHF.